Below, 21 T cell receptor beta chains from the same sample are listed, as sequenced in a study of blood T cell repertoires in COVID-19. Only in-frame clones appear in the TCRdb table, and some are missing; sequencing was by immunoSEQ multiplex PCR. The sample contains around 290,000 clones, 88% of which appear only once. Sequenced material: PBMCs or T cells enriched from blood (not recorded which). These TCRs come from a woman aged 55-70 years in a cohort exposed to, infected with or recovered from COVID-19 (not recorded which).

This clone was seen a handful of times. This chain links TRBV9 with TRBJ2-5; 9 positions agree with TRBD1. Per germline, CDR1 SGDLS and CDR2 YYNGEE. Unmatched junction bases numbered 5, after V lost 0 bases and J lost 2 bases. CDR3 length equals 16 residues. Written as DNA, the CDR3 is TGTGCCAGCAGCGTAGGCCTGGGACAGGGTCAAGAGACCCAGTACTTC. Amino acid sequence: CASSVGLGQGQETQYF.

This clone occurred a few times. The V gene is TRBV28, the J gene TRBJ2-1; 8 nucleotides agree with TRBD2. This CDR3 has 15 residues. Trimming removed 7 bases from V and 8 bases from J; junction bases left unmatched: 13. CDR1 MDHEN and CDR2 SYDVKM come from the germline V gene. CDR3 nucleotide sequence: TGTGCCAGCACCGAGGATCTAGCGGGTAGATATGAGCAGTTCTTC. Translated: CASTEDLAGRYEQFF.

This chain's CDR3 is CASSRQGAYEKLFF. CDR3 coding DNA: TGTGCCAGCAGCCGACAGGGGGCTTATGAAAAACTGTTTTTT. V usage is TRBV4-2 and J usage is TRBJ1-4; 10 positions match TRBD1. V trimming: 4 bases; J trimming: 6 bases; junction bases outside the gene matches: 2. The CDR3 runs to 14 residues. CDR1 LGHNA and CDR2 YNFKEQ come from the germline V gene.

The V and J genes are TRBV6-1 and TRBJ2-7; no clear D gene. The CDR3 sequence is 14 residues long. Trimming shortened V by 2 bases and J by 2 bases, and 10 bases separated the two germline ends. Looked up from germline, CDR1 is MNHNS and CDR2 is SASEGT. This CDR3 is CASSEIGSTYEQYF. The CDR3 bases are TGTGCCAGCAGTGAAATCGGGTCGACCTACGAGCAGTACTTC.

V and J are TRBV4-2 and TRBJ2-3; 10 nucleotides agree with TRBD2. This CDR3 contains 16 residues. V dropped 4 bases and J dropped 3; count of bases not matched to a gene: 7. CDR1 and CDR2 from the germline V gene are LGHNA and YNFKEQ. CDR3 nucleotide sequence: TGTGCCAGCAGCCGACAACTAGCGGGAAGAACAGATACGCAGTATTTT. It yields the protein CASSRQLAGRTDTQYF.

This chain uses TRBV11-2 with TRBJ1-1; possibly TRBD1 for D (6 bases). The CDR3 is made up of 14 amino acids. V was clipped by 5 bases and J by 4 bases, with 14 bases between them. Germline CDR1 is SGHAT and CDR2 is FQNNGV. The CDR3 DNA sequence: TGTGCCAGCAGCAGATCAGGGGTGAGCACTGAAGCTTTCTTT. The encoded protein is CASSRSGVSTEAFF.

The chain employs TRBV5-1 and TRBJ2-7, with D possibly matching TRBD2 (6 bases). V dropped 1 base and J dropped 6 bases, with 14 bases sitting between them. Germline values: CDR1 SGHRS, CDR2 YFSETQ. There are 14 residues in the CDR3. The CDR3 DNA reads as TGCGCCAGCAGCTTGCGGGAGAGGATGGGCGAGCAGTACTTC. It yields the protein CASSLRERMGEQYF.

This chain connects TRBV7-6 to TRBJ1-5, with 8 bases matching TRBD1. Germline V gene sequence: CDR1 SGHVS, CDR2 FNYEAQ. Trimming at V came to 1 base and at J to 4 bases, leaving 6 bases not matched to a gene. This CDR3 is 16 amino acids long. CDR3 amino acids: CASSLGSGGKNQPQHF. The CDR3 DNA reads TGTGCCAGCAGCTTAGGGTCAGGGGGCAAAAATCAGCCCCAGCATTTT.

This clone came up once. V gene TRBV28 combines with J gene TRBJ2-7; 10 bases match TRBD1. CDR3 length: 15 amino acids. Germline loops: CDR1 MDHEN, CDR2 SYDVKM. V trimming: 5 bases; J trimming: 4 bases; junction bases outside the gene matches: 8. The chain's CDR3 is CASSMLGTGEYEQYF. The CDR3 DNA reads as TGTGCCAGCAGTATGCTCGGGACAGGGGAATACGAGCAGTACTTC.

The chain carries TRBV18 and TRBJ2-3; D possibly corresponds to TRBD2 (6 bases). The CDR3 contains 16 residues. CDR1 and CDR2 from the germline V gene are KGHSH and LQKENI. V lost 2 bases and J lost 2, with 14 bases in between. In DNA form, the CDR3 reads TGTGCCAGCTCACCAGACCCGGGACTGTACACAGATACGCAGTATTTT. Its protein product is CASSPDPGLYTDTQYF.

The table lists this clone with a count of one. The chain employs TRBV28 and TRBJ1-5; D not resolved. Trimming removed 1 base from V and 3 bases from J, with 16 bases in between. Germline V gene lookup returns CDR1 MDHEN and CDR2 SYDVKM. The CDR3 has 17 amino acids. CDR3 amino acids: CASSLFSSKILNQPQHF. CDR3 coding DNA: TGTGCCAGCAGTTTATTTAGCAGTAAAATCCTCAATCAGCCCCAGCATTTT.

The V call is TRBV9, the J call TRBJ1-5; 7 positions match TRBD1. V dropped 4 bases and J dropped 2; count of bases not matched to a gene: 9. This CDR3 contains 16 residues. Germline V gene sequence: CDR1 SGDLS, CDR2 YYNGEE. The CDR3 DNA sequence: TGTGCCAGCAGCCCAGGAGGGGACAGAGGCAATCAGCCCCAGCATTTT. The encoded protein is CASSPGGDRGNQPQHF.

The chain uses TRBV7-6 and TRBJ2-1, with 7 bases lining up with TRBD1. The germline V gene has CDR1 SGHVS and CDR2 FNYEAQ. The CDR3 consists of 15 residues. V trimming: 5 bases; J trimming: 5 bases; junction bases outside the gene matches: 9. Written as DNA, the CDR3 is TGTGCCAGCAGCATGATGGGACAGAGTAACAATGAGCAGTTCTTC. Protein: CASSMMGQSNNEQFF.

This chain joins TRBV5-1 and TRBJ1-2, with 7 bases identical to TRBD1. The length of the CDR3 is 16 residues. Germline V gives CDR1 SGHRS, CDR2 YFSETQ. Unmatched junction bases numbered 11, after V lost 0 bases and J lost 6 bases. CDR3: CASSLGTGSDQDGYTF. The CDR3 coding sequence is TGCGCCAGCAGCTTGGGGACAGGATCTGACCAAGATGGCTACACCTTC.

This clone was seen only a few times. CDR3 in DNA: TGTGCCATCAGGGGACAGGGGTACTATGGCTACACCTTC. Protein: CAIRGQGYYGYTF. The V and J genes are TRBV10-3 and TRBJ1-2; 10 bases align to TRBD1. V dropped 6 bases and J dropped 3; count of bases not matched to a gene: 1. The CDR3 is made up of 13 amino acids. Germline CDR1 is ENHRY and CDR2 is SYGVKD.

This rearrangement joins TRBV2 to TRBJ2-3; D gene ambiguous. V lost 5 bases and J 2 bases, leaving 8 bases between the germline ends. This CDR3 has 13 residues. Germline CDR1 reads SNHLY; CDR2 reads FYNNEI. CDR3 bases: TGTGCCAGCAGTAAGAGAAACACAGATACGCAGTATTTT. This sequence encodes CASSKRNTDTQYF.

The rearrangement uses TRBV5-4 and TRBJ1-5; no clear D. The CDR3 is 15 amino acids. With 5 bases removed from V and 6 bases from J, the gap between germline ends came to 18 bases. Germline CDR1 and CDR2: SGHNT and YYREEE (reference sequence). In nucleotides, the CDR3 is TGTGCCAGCAGTTCTGACGGGTTGCGGGGTCAGCCCCAGCATTTT. Protein sequence: CASSSDGLRGQPQHF.

The chain employs TRBV28 and TRBJ1-6, with D uncertain. The CDR3 is 14 amino acids. The V gene lost 8 bases and the J gene lost 7 bases, with 15 bases spanning the gap. CDR1 and CDR2 from the germline V gene are MDHEN and SYDVKM. CDR3 in amino acids: CASRGPYANSPLHF. In DNA form, the CDR3 reads TGTGCCAGCCGTGGGCCTTACGCCAATTCACCCCTCCACTTT. The full variable domain, in which reference TRBV28 and TRBJ1-6 provide the parts outside the CDR3, is DVKVTQSSRYLVKRTGEKVFLECVQDMDHENMFWYRQDPGLGLRLIYFSYDVKMKEKGDIPEGYSVSREKKERFSLILESASTNQTSMYLCASRGPYANSPLHFGNGTRLTVT.

J is TRBJ1-4 and V is TRBV4-3, with 12 bases lining up with TRBD1. This CDR3 spans 14 amino acids. The germline V gene has CDR1 LGHNA and CDR2 YSLEER. Trimming took 3 bases from V and 10 from J; bases not matched to a gene: 3. CDR3 sequence reads: CASSQGQGAGKLFF. Written as DNA, the CDR3 is TGCGCCAGCAGCCAGGGACAGGGGGCAGGAAAACTGTTTTTT.

The V call is TRBV5-6, the J call TRBJ2-2; D unresolved. V shed 0 bases and J shed 3 bases, with 15 bases lying between them. CDR3 size: 17 residues. The germline V gene has CDR1 SGHDT and CDR2 YYEEEE. CDR3 sequence reads: CASSLGGFSLYTGELFF. In DNA, the CDR3 is TGTGCCAGCAGCTTGGGAGGCTTCTCGTTATACACCGGGGAGCTGTTTTTT.

The rearrangement uses TRBV5-1 and TRBJ2-1; the D gene is possibly TRBD1 (6 bases). Trimming removed 4 bases from V and 10 bases from J, with 15 bases in between. In germline, CDR1 is SGHRS, CDR2 YFSETQ. This CDR3 has 13 residues. The CDR3 region is CASSARGGGEQFF. Here the CDR3 DNA reads TGCGCCAGCAGCGCCCGTGGGGGCGGGGAGCAGTTCTTC.